The clone carrying this T cell receptor beta chain was observed many times. What it binds is not known. This entry comes from a study of T-cell memory formation after mild COVID-19. Study-level results: Clones contracting across day 15 to 85 had a balanced CD4/CD8 profile; later expanding clones leaned CD4+. Some clones that responded turned up in pre-infection memory, which suggests that cross-reactive memory joined in.

It was 5'RACE with constant-segment primers that produced the TCR alpha and TCR beta cDNA libraries, which carried sample barcodes and UMIs. TCRdb reprocessed the 5' RACE reads via MiXCR and lists one record per CDR3 protein. The table shows 130,000 to 150,000 distinct CDR3 sequences, with roughly 6.3% occurring only once. J lost 3 bases, V lost 8 bases, and 3 bases had no gene match. The CDR3 has 13 residues. Germline CDR1 is SEHNR and CDR2 is FQNEAQ (reference sequence). The material sequenced was PBMCs or a T cell subset sorted from them (not recorded which). The V call is TRBV7-9, the J call TRBJ2-1, with TRBD1 matching over 8 bases. This sequence originates from an adult woman who had mild COVID-19 (a few samples of this study predate the infection). Cell type and time point are not known. In DNA, the CDR3 is TGTGCCAGCCGAACAGGGGGCTACAATGAGCAGTTCTTC. Protein: CASRTGGYNEQFF.